The clone carrying this T cell receptor (beta chain) was seen a handful of times. TCRdb keeps only in-frame clones here, not all; method: immunoSEQ multiplex PCR. The sample shows about 75,000 clones, approximately 80% of them seen only once. This record comes from a study of control samples from healthy donors and cancer patients. V was shortened by 0 bases and J by 1 base, with 7 bases between the two germline ends. CDR1 MGHRA and CDR2 YSYEKL come from the germline V gene. The CDR3 covers 15 residues. The sequence was obtained from a man aged 50-60 years in good health. The V and J genes are TRBV4-1 and TRBJ1-5; TRBD1 is a possible D gene (5 bases). Sequenced sample: blood. The chain's CDR3 is CASSQDGDSNQPQHF. The CDR3 DNA is TGCGCCAGCAGCCAAGATGGGGACAGCAATCAGCCCCAGCATTTT.